These 4 T cell receptor beta chains originate from one sample sequenced in a study of tumor and adjacent non-tumor tissue in lung cancer. RNA was extracted from bulk tissue without any cell sorting. Three rounds of nested PCR, following a modified ARM-PCR protocol, produced the TCRbeta library. From the multiplex PCR reads, TCRdb called clonotypes with MiXCR, one entry per CDR3 protein. The sample includes roughly 220,000 distinct CDR3 sequences, 71% of them seen just once. The sample consisted of lung tumor tissue. The receptors originated from a man aged 55 to 69 with non-small cell lung cancer.

With respect to this clonotype: A read error is likely, as this CDR3 ends without the conserved phenylalanine or tryptophan. The DNA is left out, because the CDR3 cannot be placed on it with certainty; the CDR3 is given as TCRdb lists it. The chain links TRBV11-3 to TRBJ2-1. The CDR3 region is 13 residues in length, termini included. Germline V gene sequence: CDR1 SGHNT, CDR2 YENEEA. This CDR3 is CASRTSSYNEQFL.

The gene calls are TRBV13 and TRBJ2-3; D remains unclear. V shed 5 bases and J shed 4 bases, with 16 bases lying between them. This CDR3 region has 15 residues. CDR1 and CDR2 from the germline V gene are PRHDT and FYEKMQ (reference sequence). The CDR3 loop reads CASSVSPTCSDTQYF. Written as DNA, the CDR3 is TGTGCCAGCAGCGTAAGTCCGACATGTTCAGATACGCAGTATTTT.

On this clonotype: The germline gene is not matched at one end of the junction; a read error may be the cause. The V and J genes are TRBV20-1 and TRBJ1-5, with TRBD1 matching over 8 bases. Germline V gene data show CDR1 as DFQATT and CDR2 as SNEGSKA (reference sequence). The CDR3 has 15 residues. CDR3 DNA sequence: TGCACTGCTAGTATTCCAGGGGGCAAGAATCAGCCCCAGCATTTT. It codes for CTASIPGGKNQPQHF.

Points on this clonotype: One junction end does not reproduce the germline sequence, and a read error may be involved. The chain combines TRBV6-1 with TRBJ2-5; D tentatively fits TRBD1 or TRBD2 (5 bases each). This CDR3 contains 11 residues. The germline V gene encodes CDR1 MNHNS and CDR2 SASEGT. CDR3 DNA sequence: TGTGTCAGCAGAGGGGAGGAGACCCAGTACTTC. This sequence encodes CVSRGEETQYF.